This is a list of T cell receptor beta chains from one sample in a study of CD8+ T cells in alopecia areata. TCRdb keeps only in-frame clones here, not all; method: immunoSEQ multiplex PCR. The data contain under 300,000 clones, 60% of them seen just once; the ten biggest clones take up around 0.92%. This specimen consisted of CD4+ T cells sorted from blood, obtained at roughly week 52, from a patient treated with tofacitinib. The origin of the receptors is a human donor with alopecia areata. CDR3s include the opening cysteine and the closing phenylalanine or tryptophan. Each record gives: V gene, clone size, D gene, J gene, CDR3 DNA, CDR3 protein. D genes are given only for firm matches. Some rows mark clone size as missing; the rest say once, few, many or name a class of expanded clone.

v_call: TRBV27; clone_size: NA; d_call: NA; j_call: TRBJ2-3; cdr3_nt: TGTGCCAGCAGTTTATCCACGGGGGCCCCCACAGATACGCAGTATTTT; cdr3_aa: CASSLSTGAPTDTQYF
v_call: TRBV6-5; clone_size: NA; d_call: NA; j_call: TRBJ1-1; cdr3_nt: TGTGCCAGCAGTTACGGTCTCGAGAACACTGAAGCTTTCTTT; cdr3_aa: CASSYGLENTEAFF
v_call: TRBV5-1; clone_size: NA; d_call: NA; j_call: TRBJ1-1; cdr3_nt: TGCGCCAGCAGCCCCCTTGAACTTGCCGTTGAAGCTTTCTTT; cdr3_aa: CASSPLELAVEAFF
v_call: TRBV29-1; clone_size: few; d_call: NA; j_call: TRBJ1-2; cdr3_nt: TGCAGCGTTGCTGGACAGCCAAACTATGGCTACACCTTC; cdr3_aa: CSVAGQPNYGYTF
v_call: TRBV25-1; clone_size: few; d_call: NA; j_call: TRBJ1-2; cdr3_nt: TGTGCCAGCAGTGAAATGCGCCATGGGGCCTATGGCTACACCTTC; cdr3_aa: CASSEMRHGAYGYTF
v_call: TRBV4-3; clone_size: NA; d_call: NA; j_call: TRBJ2-5; cdr3_nt: TGCGCCAGCAGCCAAGAGCTGAGGGGTCGGGAGACCCAGTACTTC; cdr3_aa: CASSQELRGRETQYF
v_call: TRBV5-4; clone_size: NA; d_call: NA; j_call: TRBJ1-2; cdr3_nt: TGTGCCAGCAACCCCGATAGGGGACGGACTTATGGCTACACCTTC; cdr3_aa: CASNPDRGRTYGYTF
v_call: TRBV30; clone_size: few; d_call: TRBD1; j_call: TRBJ2-3; cdr3_nt: TGTGCCTGGAGTTCCGGGACAGGGGTAGATACGCAGTATTTT; cdr3_aa: CAWSSGTGVDTQYF
v_call: TRBV30; clone_size: NA; d_call: TRBD2; j_call: TRBJ2-5; cdr3_nt: TGTGCCTGGAGGCTAGCGGGGGGACAAGAGACCCAGTACTTC; cdr3_aa: CAWRLAGGQETQYF
v_call: TRBV25-1; clone_size: NA; d_call: NA; j_call: TRBJ1-1; cdr3_nt: TGTGCCAGCAGTGAATCATCGAACACTGAAGCTTTCTTT; cdr3_aa: CASSESSNTEAFF
v_call: TRBV30; clone_size: NA; d_call: TRBD1; j_call: TRBJ2-1; cdr3_nt: TGTGCCTGGGGACCCGGGACAGGGGTCGAGCAGTTCTTC; cdr3_aa: CAWGPGTGVEQFF
v_call: TRBV5-6; clone_size: NA; d_call: TRBD2; j_call: TRBJ2-3; cdr3_nt: TGTGCCAGCAGCTTAGGACTAGTCACAGATACGCAGTATTTT; cdr3_aa: CASSLGLVTDTQYF
v_call: TRBV5-1; clone_size: NA; d_call: TRBD2; j_call: TRBJ2-2; cdr3_nt: TGCGCCAGCAGCCGGGGGGGCTACACCGGGGAGCTGTTTTTT; cdr3_aa: CASSRGGYTGELFF
v_call: TRBV30; clone_size: NA; d_call: TRBD1; j_call: TRBJ1-5; cdr3_nt: TGTGCCTGGAGTGTAAATACAGGGGGAGGTCAGCCCCAGCATTTT; cdr3_aa: CAWSVNTGGGQPQHF
v_call: TRBV5-6; clone_size: NA; d_call: TRBD2; j_call: TRBJ2-5; cdr3_nt: TGTGCCAGCAGCTTGAGGCTAGCGGGGAAAGAGACCCAGTACTTC; cdr3_aa: CASSLRLAGKETQYF
v_call: TRBV6-5; clone_size: NA; d_call: NA; j_call: TRBJ2-1; cdr3_nt: TGTGCCAGCCACCCCGAATACCCCTACAATGAGCAGTTCTTC; cdr3_aa: CASHPEYPYNEQFF
v_call: TRBV7-2; clone_size: few; d_call: NA; j_call: TRBJ2-1; cdr3_nt: TGTGCCAGCAGCTGGATCTCCTACAATGAGCAGTTCTTC; cdr3_aa: CASSWISYNEQFF
v_call: TRBV21-1; clone_size: NA; d_call: NA; j_call: TRBJ2-5; cdr3_nt: TGTGCCAGCCGGTCGGACGGGGACGAGACCCAGTACTTC; cdr3_aa: CASRSDGDETQYF
v_call: TRBV20-1; clone_size: NA; d_call: NA; j_call: TRBJ1-2; cdr3_nt: TGCAGTGCAGGTGGCTACACCTTC; cdr3_aa: CSAGGYTF
v_call: TRBV7-8; clone_size: once; d_call: TRBD1; j_call: TRBJ1-5; cdr3_nt: TGTGCCAGCAGCAAACAGGGGGGCAATCAGCCCCAGCATTTT; cdr3_aa: CASSKQGGNQPQHF
v_call: TRBV5-1; clone_size: NA; d_call: TRBD1; j_call: TRBJ1-1; cdr3_nt: TGCGCCAGCAGCTTGGCAGGGGGCGCGAACACTGAAGCTTTCTTT; cdr3_aa: CASSLAGGANTEAFF
v_call: TRBV5-6; clone_size: few; d_call: NA; j_call: TRBJ2-2; cdr3_nt: TGTGCCAGCAGCCACCTCGGCGGCGCGAACACCGGGGAGCTGTTTTTT; cdr3_aa: CASSHLGGANTGELFF
v_call: TRBV29-1; clone_size: NA; d_call: NA; j_call: TRBJ1-2; cdr3_nt: TGCAGCGTTGCGGACAGTGCCTATGGCTACACCTTC; cdr3_aa: CSVADSAYGYTF
v_call: TRBV7-9; clone_size: NA; d_call: NA; j_call: TRBJ1-1; cdr3_nt: TGTGCCAGCAGCTTATCCGCTAACACTGAAGCTTTCTTT; cdr3_aa: CASSLSANTEAFF
v_call: TRBV2; clone_size: NA; d_call: NA; j_call: TRBJ2-6; cdr3_nt: TGTGCCAGCAGGATGAGTACTGCTGGGGCCAACGTCCTGACTTTC; cdr3_aa: CASRMSTAGANVLTF
v_call: TRBV11-1; clone_size: NA; d_call: NA; j_call: TRBJ2-2; cdr3_nt: TGTGCCAGCAGCTTCTCCCAGTCCGGGGAGCTGTTTTTT; cdr3_aa: CASSFSQSGELFF
v_call: TRBV18; clone_size: NA; d_call: TRBD1; j_call: TRBJ1-2; cdr3_nt: TGTGCCAGCTCACCAGGGACAGGCACTGACTATGGCTACACCTTC; cdr3_aa: CASSPGTGTDYGYTF
v_call: TRBV11-2; clone_size: few; d_call: TRBD1; j_call: TRBJ2-5; cdr3_nt: TGTGCCAGCAGCTTGTCCTTGAGGACAGGGGGCATTAAAGAGACCCAGTACTTC; cdr3_aa: CASSLSLRTGGIKETQYF
v_call: TRBV9; clone_size: few; d_call: NA; j_call: TRBJ2-5; cdr3_nt: TGTGCCAGCAGCCCCCCTAGCTTCAGGGAAGAGACCCAGTACTTC; cdr3_aa: CASSPPSFREETQYF
v_call: TRBV14; clone_size: few; d_call: NA; j_call: TRBJ1-6; cdr3_nt: TGTGCCAGCAGCCAAGCGCTCCCGACAGCGAGTAATTCACCCCTCCACTTT; cdr3_aa: CASSQALPTASNSPLHF
v_call: TRBV19; clone_size: NA; d_call: TRBD1; j_call: TRBJ2-1; cdr3_nt: TGTGCCAGTAGTACAGGGGGCTCTGAGCAGTTCTTC; cdr3_aa: CASSTGGSEQFF
v_call: TRBV18; clone_size: NA; d_call: NA; j_call: TRBJ1-2; cdr3_nt: TGTGCCAGCCCGAATCCCGGGGATGGCTACACCTTC; cdr3_aa: CASPNPGDGYTF
v_call: TRBV6-5; clone_size: NA; d_call: TRBD1; j_call: TRBJ2-4; cdr3_nt: TGTGCCAGCAGGGGGACAGGTCAAAACATTCAGTACTTC; cdr3_aa: CASRGTGQNIQYF
v_call: TRBV9; clone_size: NA; d_call: NA; j_call: TRBJ2-6; cdr3_nt: TGTGCCAGCAGCGTAGTGGGAGCTGGGGCCAACGTCCTGACTTTC; cdr3_aa: CASSVVGAGANVLTF
v_call: TRBV30; clone_size: NA; d_call: TRBD1; j_call: TRBJ1-6; cdr3_nt: TGTGCCTGGAGCACCTCGGGACAGGGGTATTCACCCCTCCACTTT; cdr3_aa: CAWSTSGQGYSPLHF
v_call: TRBV5-6; clone_size: few; d_call: NA; j_call: TRBJ2-3; cdr3_nt: TGTGCCAGCAGCTTTATCAGCGAGGCAGATACGCAGTATTTT; cdr3_aa: CASSFISEADTQYF
v_call: TRBV5-1; clone_size: NA; d_call: NA; j_call: TRBJ1-2; cdr3_nt: TGCGCCAGCCGACGTTGGAACTATGGCTACACCTTC; cdr3_aa: CASRRWNYGYTF
v_call: TRBV11-2; clone_size: NA; d_call: TRBD1; j_call: TRBJ1-5; cdr3_nt: TGTGCCAGCAGCCGGAGGGACAGGGGAAGGAATCAGCCCCAGCATTTT; cdr3_aa: CASSRRDRGRNQPQHF
v_call: TRBV6-5; clone_size: NA; d_call: NA; j_call: TRBJ1-5; cdr3_nt: TGTGCCAGCAGCCGCAGCGACTTCTCTGAGCCCCAGCATTTT; cdr3_aa: CASSRSDFSEPQHF
v_call: TRBV7-6; clone_size: few; d_call: NA; j_call: TRBJ2-4; cdr3_nt: TGTGCCAGCAGCCCCTTTTTGGCGGACAGCTTTGCCAAAAACATTCAGTACTTC; cdr3_aa: CASSPFLADSFAKNIQYF
v_call: TRBV7-2; clone_size: few; d_call: NA; j_call: TRBJ2-1; cdr3_nt: TGTGCCAGCAGCTTAAGGTACGAGCAGTTCTTC; cdr3_aa: CASSLRYEQFF
v_call: TRBV30; clone_size: NA; d_call: NA; j_call: TRBJ1-1; cdr3_nt: TGTGCCCATAGGAGGGGTCGGAACACTGAAGCTTTCTTT; cdr3_aa: CAHRRGRNTEAFF
v_call: TRBV7-8; clone_size: once; d_call: TRBD1; j_call: TRBJ2-7; cdr3_nt: TGTGCCAGCAGCTTTCTAGGGGACAGTAACGAGCAGTACTTC; cdr3_aa: CASSFLGDSNEQYF
v_call: TRBV5-1; clone_size: few; d_call: NA; j_call: TRBJ2-1; cdr3_nt: TGCGCCAGCAGCCCCGGACAGACCTCCTACAATGAGCAGTTCTTC; cdr3_aa: CASSPGQTSYNEQFF
v_call: TRBV11-2; clone_size: NA; d_call: TRBD1; j_call: TRBJ2-1; cdr3_nt: TGTGCCAGCGGGGGACAGAACTACAATGAGCAGTTCTTC; cdr3_aa: CASGGQNYNEQFF
v_call: TRBV19; clone_size: NA; d_call: NA; j_call: TRBJ2-5; cdr3_nt: TGTGCCAGTAGTATTACGGGCGGCCAAGAGACCCAGTACTTC; cdr3_aa: CASSITGGQETQYF
v_call: TRBV9; clone_size: many; d_call: NA; j_call: TRBJ2-3; cdr3_nt: TGTGCCAGCAGCGTAGGCCTGGGGAACACAGATACGCAGTATTTT; cdr3_aa: CASSVGLGNTDTQYF
v_call: TRBV27; clone_size: NA; d_call: NA; j_call: TRBJ1-3; cdr3_nt: TGTGCCAGCAGTTTAACGGGGTTGCATGGAAACACCATATATTTT; cdr3_aa: CASSLTGLHGNTIYF
v_call: TRBV29-1; clone_size: NA; d_call: NA; j_call: TRBJ1-2; cdr3_nt: TGCAGCGTTGAAGCCCTCGGGATGGGGGTCGGCTACACCTTC; cdr3_aa: CSVEALGMGVGYTF
v_call: TRBV6-5; clone_size: NA; d_call: NA; j_call: TRBJ2-5; cdr3_nt: TGTGCCAGCAGTAACAATGTGGCCCAGTACTTC; cdr3_aa: CASSNNVAQYF
v_call: TRBV11-2; clone_size: once; d_call: NA; j_call: TRBJ2-1; cdr3_nt: TGTGCCAGCAGCTTCATCTCCAACTACAATGAGCAGTTCTTC; cdr3_aa: CASSFISNYNEQFF
v_call: TRBV4-2; clone_size: few; d_call: NA; j_call: TRBJ2-3; cdr3_nt: TGTGCCAGCAGCCAAGCGGGGCGAGATACGCAGTATTTT; cdr3_aa: CASSQAGRDTQYF
v_call: TRBV5-1; clone_size: once; d_call: NA; j_call: TRBJ2-5; cdr3_nt: TGCGCCAGCAGCTTCAGGGTTCAAGAGACCCAGTACTTC; cdr3_aa: CASSFRVQETQYF
v_call: TRBV30; clone_size: NA; d_call: NA; j_call: TRBJ1-2; cdr3_nt: TGTGCCTGCCCCCCTCTAACAGGGAACTATGGCTACACCTTC; cdr3_aa: CACPPLTGNYGYTF